This entry concerns a single T cell receptor beta chain. In its sample, this clonotype was seen many times. It lacks a known antigen. Base-call qualities are not available, and no considerably larger clone is one nucleotide away. This entry belongs to a study of T cell repertoires in cytomegalovirus infection (dated by TCRdb to between 2017 and 2020). Describing the broader study: Donor HLA type was relevant to the analysis, as public TCR beta signatures indicated carriage of CMV infection together with the matching HLA type.

Sequencing relied on an Illumina HiSeq 1500. TCRdb reran the public reads through fastp at Q25 and MiXCR, keeping productive beta chains. Rows are unified per CDR3 protein, each entry keeping the most common DNA and genes. This sample gives 310,000 or so distinct CDR3 sequences in total; about a sixth of them show up just once. The top ten hold around 12% of the sample. General conclusions and limits of the study: In both this cohort and an independent roughly 360-donor cohort, the cumulative frequency of public TCR beta family members distinguished carriers of CMV infection plus the relevant HLA type. The ex vivo response was dominated by HLA-C-restricted CMV-specific TCR beta clonotypes, which also provided the single most frequent clonotype in two of eight donors.

CDR1 SGHVS and CDR2 FNYEAQ are derived from the germline V gene. The CDR3 holds 15 amino acids from the cysteine to the phenylalanine. Kept here is only the CDR3 DNA, which spans 45 bases and is read in frame from base 1. Trimming at the junction amounts to 5 bases on V and 6 bases on J, and the germline ends lie 19 bases apart. Recombination joined TRBV7-6 with TRBJ2-5; there is no confident call for the D gene. Sample: PBMCs. The receptor was derived from a human donor in good health (CMV status not recorded). Some clones in this sample may be carry-over from other donors' samples. The base sequence is TGTGCCAGCAGCCCCCACGGTGAGGCTACGAAGACCCAGTACTTC. The encoded protein is CASSPHGEATKTQYF.